The T cell receptor beta chain under discussion was sequenced for a study of blood T cell repertoires in COVID-19. Whole-study context: Samples taken during acute and convalescent COVID-19 were collected in the United States, Italy and Spain. The cDNA or gDNA used as material had been derived from T cells, B-cell-depleted T cells, or PBMCs.

This CDR3 is 13 amino acids long. V lost 1 base and J 3 bases, leaving 7 bases between the germline ends. Germline lookup yields CDR1 LNHDA and CDR2 SQIVND (reference sequence). The protocol was immunoSEQ multiplex PCR, while the TCRdb copy is restricted to in-frame clones and leaves out a portion. This sample has approximately 100,000 clones, with less than 90% found just once. The genes are TRBV19 and TRBJ2-7, with D possibly matching TRBD1 (6 bases). The sample was peripheral blood. The TCR comes from a woman in her fifties or sixties with acute or convalescent COVID-19. CDR3 loop: CASSIGQVYEQYF. The CDR3 bases are TGTGCCAGTAGTATAGGACAGGTCTACGAGCAGTACTTC.